The 14 T cell receptor beta chains below were found in one sample sequenced in a study of T cells in Graves' hyperthyroidism and ophthalmopathy (dated by TCRdb to the late 2010s). The library was produced with multiplex PCR. TCRdb shows the sequencer as Illumina HiSeq 2000. The TCR beta CDR3 regions were amplified from RNA transcripts. The TCR CDR3 was subjected to a first round of RT-PCR using the HTBI primer set and the Qiagen OneStep RT-PCR kit. The raw public reads went through TCRdb reprocessing: fastp at Q25, MiXCR clone calling, in-frame beta chains kept. Under each unique CDR3 protein, matching rows form one entry showing the most common genes and DNA. This sample comprises under 300,000 distinct CDR3 sequences, less than 30% of them detected only once. The ten largest clones take up approximately 30% of the sample. The sample was blood. These receptors were collected from a man aged 40-55 years with Graves' hyperthyroidism that later progressed to Graves' ophthalmopathy.

The J gene is TRBJ1-2, the V gene TRBV7-8; no clear D gene. CDR3 length: 13 amino acids. Germline V gene data show CDR1 as SGHVS and CDR2 as FQNEAQ. Deletions cut 3 bases from V and 7 bases from J, with 12 bases between. CDR3 loop: CASSFAIMGGYTF. As DNA, the CDR3 is TGTGCCAGCAGCTTTGCCATTATGGGTGGCTACACCTTC.

This clonotype was seen many times. The V and J genes are TRBV29-1 and TRBJ2-7; 8 bases map to TRBD1. Germline V gives CDR1 SQVTM, CDR2 ANQGSEA. Trimming removed 0 bases from V and 4 bases from J; junction bases left unmatched: 5. The CDR3 totals 14 residues. CDR3 sequence: CSVEDRRQGYEQYF. CDR3 nucleotides: TGCAGCGTTGAAGATCGTAGACAGGGGTACGAGCAGTACTTC.

The chain joins TRBV28 to TRBJ2-7; D gene ambiguous. Trimming pared 7 bases from V and 2 bases from J, leaving 12 bases between. Germline CDR1 and CDR2: MDHEN and SYDVKM. This CDR3 has 13 residues. In DNA form, the CDR3 reads TGTGCCAGCACTCCTTCGCCCCCCTACGAGCAGTACTTC. It translates to CASTPSPPYEQYF.

CDR3 DNA sequence: TGTGCCAGCTCGCCCGGACAGGCAAGCGGGACACACGAGCAGTACTTC. Translation gives CASSPGQASGTHEQYF. The chain uses TRBV18 and TRBJ2-7, with D perhaps matching TRBD1 or TRBD2 (7 bases each). V was clipped by 6 bases and J by 5 bases, with 23 bases between them. Looked up from germline, CDR1 is KGHSH and CDR2 is LQKENI. The CDR3 loop spans 16 amino acids.

This clonotype was picked up many times. The chain has TRBV19 and TRBJ2-2, with 7 bases identical to TRBD2. The CDR3 loop spans 14 amino acids. V lost 10 bases and J lost 5; bases outside the gene matches: 10. The germline V gene has CDR1 LNHDA and CDR2 SQIVND (reference sequence). This CDR3 reads CATSGVHGTGELFF. The CDR3 coding sequence is TGTGCCACAAGCGGGGTACATGGGACCGGGGAGCTGTTTTTT. Drawing the rest from reference TRBV19 and TRBJ2-2, the complete variable domain is DGGITQSPKYLFRKEGQNVTLSCEQNLNHDAMYWYRQDPGQGLRLIYYSQIVNDFQKGDIAEGYSVSREKKESFPLTVTSAQKNPTAFYLCATSGVHGTGELFFGEGSRLTVL.

The rearrangement uses TRBV15 and TRBJ2-2, with 7 bases identical to TRBD1. CDR1 is LNHNV, CDR2 YYDKDF, per germline (reference sequence). CDR3 length: 16 amino acids. Unmatched junction bases numbered 7, after V lost 2 bases and J lost 4 bases. CDR3 residues: CATSRPGTAATGELFF. The CDR3 DNA follows: TGTGCCACCAGCAGACCGGGGACAGCTGCCACCGGGGAGCTGTTTTTT.

This clonotype was observed at least ten times. V is TRBV18 and J is TRBJ2-5; a weak D match, TRBD2 (6 bases). With 4 bases removed from V and 5 bases from J, the gap between germline ends came to 14 bases. CDR3 length: 14 residues. Germline values: CDR1 KGHSH, CDR2 LQKENI. CDR3 bases: TGTGCCAGCTCACGCACGGGCGGGGAGGAGACCCAGTACTTC. Encoded protein: CASSRTGGEETQYF.

The chain links TRBV29-1 to TRBJ1-1; unclear D gene. Germline loops: CDR1 SQVTM, CDR2 ANQGSEA. The CDR3 is 12 amino acids. With 6 bases removed from V and 1 base from J, the gap between germline ends came to 9 bases. CDR3 DNA sequence: TGCAGCGTACTTAGTCAGAACACTGAAGCTTTCTTT. It specifies CSVLSQNTEAFF.

The genes are TRBV7-3 and TRBJ2-2, with D hard to call. V dropped 3 bases and J dropped 0 bases, with 17 bases sitting between them. CDR1 and CDR2 (germline): SGHTA, FQGTGA. CDR3 length: 18 residues. The DNA of the CDR3 is TGTGCCAGCAGCTTTACGGCTTTCGCGGAGACGAACACCGGGGAGCTGTTTTTT. Translated, it gives CASSFTAFAETNTGELFF.

This clonotype has a count of ten or more. This chain links TRBV12-3 or TRBV12-4 with TRBJ2-5; no definite D call. This CDR3 has 12 amino acids. V lost 3 bases, J lost 1 base, and 3 bases lay in between. CDR3 in amino acids: CASSFLQETQYF. The CDR3 nucleotides are TGTGCCAGCAGTTTCCTCCAAGAGACCCAGTACTTC.

This clonotype appeared a single time. The rearrangement uses TRBV10-3 and TRBJ2-2; 9 nucleotides match TRBD2. Germline V gives CDR1 ENHRY, CDR2 SYGVKD. The V segment lost 5 bases and the J segment 3 bases; nucleotides outside the gene matches: 7. CDR3 length equals 16 residues. CDR3 sequence: CAISLTRTSDTGELFF. Here the CDR3 DNA reads TGTGCCATCAGTCTGACTCGGACTAGCGACACCGGGGAGCTGTTTTTT.

The V call is TRBV11-3, the J call TRBJ1-3; D unresolved. This CDR3 has 15 residues. In germline, CDR1 is SGHNT, CDR2 YENEEA. V lost 8 bases to trimming and J lost 2 bases, with 16 bases between them. CDR3 in amino acids: CASAIEGGPGNTIYF. CDR3 sequence (DNA): TGTGCCAGCGCCATCGAGGGCGGGCCTGGAAACACCATATATTTT.

The chain has TRBV29-1 and TRBJ2-7; 7 nucleotides line up with TRBD1. The CDR3 totals 13 residues. V shed 7 bases, J shed 0 bases, and the junction held 6 bases outside the gene matches. Per germline, CDR1 SQVTM and CDR2 ANQGSEA. The CDR3 DNA reads TGCAGCGCCTACCGGGACAGCTCCTACGAGCAGTACTTC. Translation gives CSAYRDSSYEQYF.

In this sample, this clonotype turned up many times. This sequence joins TRBV28 and TRBJ1-5; D unresolved. This CDR3 spans 12 amino acids. Trimming removed 7 bases at V and 6 bases at J, with 10 bases between. CDR1 is MDHEN, CDR2 SYDVKM, per germline. This CDR3 is CASNIEGQPQHF. The CDR3 coding sequence is TGTGCCAGCAATATTGAAGGTCAGCCCCAGCATTTT.